This T cell receptor beta chain emerged from a study of chemoradiotherapy in HPV16-positive cancers. Study at large: A couple of HPV16-positive patients' cells yielded candidate HPV-specific clones and common motifs.

Clones were read by immunoSEQ multiplex PCR, and TCRdb kept only the in-frame ones, dropping some. The table has some 17,000 clones, roughly 91% seen once. Samples were taken several times over chemoradiotherapy. With respect to this clone: Its antigen is still unknown.

Study-wide points: Better recurrence-free survival went with HPV-responsive T-cell expansion in HPV16-positive patients. Non-HPV-specific T cells did not expand in tumors during treatment, whereas candidate HPV-specific clones and E7-related motifs did.

The germline V and J ends were trimmed by 3 bases and 4 bases, with 15 bases remaining between them. Per the germline V gene, CDR1 is GTSNPN and CDR2 is SVGIG (reference sequence). CDR3 length: 15 amino acids. The chain links TRBV30 to TRBJ2-2; D ambiguous. The receptor was derived from a human donor with HPV-associated anogenital cancer. This specimen consisted of blood, obtained from a patient who underwent chemoradiotherapy. The CDR3 nucleotides read TGTGCCTGGAGGGACCTGCTGTGGGCCACCGGGGAGCTGTTTTTT. Translation gives CAWRDLLWATGELFF.